A selection of T cell receptor beta chains follows, all from one sample in a study of shared clonotypes between healthy human individuals. Method: immunoSEQ multiplex PCR; TCRdb's copy keeps in-frame clones and lacks some. The sample lists roughly 1.4 million clones, approximately 98.5% occurring once. Sequencing was done on a sample of naive CD4+ T cells sorted from blood. The receptors here all came from a man aged 25-40 years in good health. Both conserved end residues are part of each CDR3. Fields, in order: CDR3 length, V gene, clone size, J gene, D gene, CDR3 DNA, CDR3 protein. D genes are given only for firm matches. Size values are once, few and many counts, or a class for expanded clones, and some rows have none.

>13|TRBV7-6|NA|TRBJ1-3|NA
TGTGCCAGCAGCGCCACAAGGGGGAACACCATATATTTT
CASSATRGNTIYF
>16|TRBV5-4|NA|TRBJ2-5|TRBD2
TGTGCCAGCAGCACGGGACTAGCGGAGGTTCAAGAGACCCAGTACTTC
CASSTGLAEVQETQYF
>15|TRBV30|NA|TRBJ2-7|TRBD1
TGTGCCTGGAGTGTGCTGGGACAGAGCTCCTACGAGCAGTACTTC
CAWSVLGQSSYEQYF
>14|TRBV19|NA|TRBJ2-7|TRBD2
TGTGCCAGTAAGGGGACTAGCGGATTGGACGAGCAGTACTTC
CASKGTSGLDEQYF
>15|TRBV5-5|NA|TRBJ2-2|NA
TGTGCCAGCAGCACCGGGTCTCAACCAACCGGGGAGCTGTTTTTT
CASSTGSQPTGELFF
>14|TRBV27|NA|TRBJ2-7|NA
TGTGCCAGCAGTTTATTAGGTGGGGGATACGAGCAGTACTTC
CASSLLGGGYEQYF
>14|TRBV7-3|NA|TRBJ2-3|NA
TGTGCCAGCAGCTTATCGAGGGCCACAGATACGCAGTATTTT
CASSLSRATDTQYF
>20|TRBV18|NA|TRBJ2-1|TRBD2
TGTGCCAGCTCACCACCGAAGGGGACAGAAACTAGCGGGAGGGTCAATGAGCAGTTCTTC
CASSPPKGTETSGRVNEQFF
>13|TRBV6-6|NA|TRBJ1-2|NA
TGTGCCAGCAGTATTGAAGCCTATCATGGCTACACCTTC
CASSIEAYHGYTF
>14|TRBV6-1|NA|TRBJ1-4|NA
TGTGCCAGCAGTGAGGGGGTCACGCAGGGGAAACTGTTTTTT
CASSEGVTQGKLFF
>15|TRBV5-1|NA|TRBJ2-1|TRBD2
TGCGCCAGCAGCTTGGTAGTTAGCGGGATCAATGAGCAGTTCTTC
CASSLVVSGINEQFF
>12|TRBV7-9|NA|TRBJ1-1|NA
TGTGCCAGCAGCTGGACAGAGACTGAAGCTTTCTTT
CASSWTETEAFF
>14|TRBV5-1|NA|TRBJ2-7|NA
TGCGCCAGCAGCTTGGATCCGGGGGCGAACGAGCAGTACTTC
CASSLDPGANEQYF
>14|TRBV28|NA|TRBJ1-5|TRBD1
TGTGCCAGCAGTTCGGGACAGCGACGACAGCCCCAGCATTTT
CASSSGQRRQPQHF
>17|TRBV5-1|NA|TRBJ1-1|NA
TGCGCCAGCAGCTTGGGACAGCGGGGAGGCATGAACACTGAAGCTTTCTTT
CASSLGQRGGMNTEAFF
>17|TRBV6-7|NA|TRBJ2-7|NA
TGTGCCAGCAGTTACGGCCTAAACCGGGACTTATCCTACGAGCAGTACTTC
CASSYGLNRDLSYEQYF
>16|TRBV5-1|once|TRBJ2-5|TRBD2
TGCGCCAGCAGGGTGGTACTAGCGGGAGACCAAGAGACCCAGTACTTC
CASRVVLAGDQETQYF
>16|TRBV2|NA|TRBJ1-2|NA
TGTGCCACGCCTTTTTCAGTTCAGACCCTTAACTATGGCTACACCTTC
CATPFSVQTLNYGYTF
>15|TRBV6-9|NA|TRBJ2-7|TRBD1
TGTGCCAGCAGGTCCTCTTCTCCAGGGGGCTCGGAGCAGTACTTC
CASRSSSPGGSEQYF
>13|TRBV5-6|NA|TRBJ1-2|TRBD1
TGTGCCAGCAGCTTGGCGGGACAGGGAGTCCTCACCTTC
CASSLAGQGVLTF
>14|TRBV11-2|NA|TRBJ2-1|TRBD2
TGTGCCAGTACGGGAGGTCACTCCTACAATGAGCAGTTCTTC
CASTGGHSYNEQFF
>11|TRBV30|NA|TRBJ1-2|NA
TGTGCCTTGAGTAGACTCTCTGGCTACACCTTC
CALSRLSGYTF
>11|TRBV20-1|NA|TRBJ2-3|NA
TGCAGTGCTAGAGGGCAAGTAGGGCAGTATTTT
CSARGQVGQYF